These 4 T cell receptor beta chains originate from one sample sequenced in a study of blood T cell repertoires in COVID-19 (dated by TCRdb to about 2020). Libraries were prepared through the immunoSEQ multiplex PCR assay. TCRdb stores this immuneACCESS table with in-frame sequences only. Part of the clones is absent; in the studies checked, under half of the shortfall reflects unresolved V genes, and no reason is known for the rest. This sample lists about 150,000 clones; roughly 88% were detected once. Of the sample, around 5% falls within the top ten clones. The specimen was PBMCs or T cells enriched from blood (not recorded which). The origin of the receptors is a man in his 70s who had been exposed to COVID-19.

The chain couples TRBV9 to TRBJ1-2; D is unclear. The V gene's germline CDR1 is SGDLS and CDR2 YYNGEE. The length of the CDR3 is 14 residues. V was clipped by 5 bases and J by 4 bases, with 15 bases between them. Here the CDR3 DNA reads TGTGCCAGCAGTGCCGAACTAGGGTCCTATGGCTACACCTTC. It codes for CASSAELGSYGYTF.

The chain is built from TRBV7-2 and TRBJ2-3; the match to TRBD2 covers 9 bases. The trim removed 0 bases at V and 6 bases at J, leaving 4 bases unmatched. The length of the CDR3 is 15 residues. Germline CDR1 SGHTA, CDR2 FQGNSA. CDR3 loop: CASSLALAGSDTQYF. The CDR3 region has the DNA TGTGCCAGCAGCTTAGCCCTAGCGGGGTCTGATACGCAGTATTTT.

This sequence joins TRBV12-3 or TRBV12-4 and TRBJ1-6; D gene uncertain. Trimming shortened V by 6 bases and J by 7 bases, and 7 bases separated the two germline ends. This CDR3 has 12 residues. CDR3 loop: CASSLANSPLHF. DNA of the CDR3: TGTGCCAGCAGCCTTGCGAATTCACCCCTCCACTTT.

CDR3 sequence reads: CASSLGTSGGQETQYF. In DNA form, the CDR3 reads TGTGCCAGCAGCCTCGGGACTAGCGGGGGCCAAGAGACCCAGTACTTC. The chain is built from TRBV7-2 and TRBJ2-5, with TRBD2 matching over 14 bases. The CDR3 is 16 amino acids. V dropped 5 bases and J dropped 1; count of bases not matched to a gene: 3. Germline loops: CDR1 SGHTA, CDR2 FQGNSA.